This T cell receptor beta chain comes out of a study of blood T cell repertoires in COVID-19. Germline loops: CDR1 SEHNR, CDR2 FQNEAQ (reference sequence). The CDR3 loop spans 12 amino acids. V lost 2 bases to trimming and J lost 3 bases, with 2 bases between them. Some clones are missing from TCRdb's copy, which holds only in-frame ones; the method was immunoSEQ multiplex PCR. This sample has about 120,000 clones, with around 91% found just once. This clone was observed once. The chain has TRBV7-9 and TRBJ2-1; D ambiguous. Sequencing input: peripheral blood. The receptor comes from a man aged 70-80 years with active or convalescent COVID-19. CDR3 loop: CASSLRYNEQFF. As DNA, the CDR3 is TGTGCCAGCAGCTTACGCTACAATGAGCAGTTCTTC.